Included here is one TCR beta chain sequence, with context. Its antigen is not known. The repertoire was sequenced with immunoSEQ multiplex PCR; TCRdb's copy has only in-frame clones and lacks some. The profile shows more than 2 million clones, about 95% of them singletons. CD45RO-negative cells were positively selected for CCR7, leaving out terminally differentiated effector memory CD45RA+ cells. This sample is drawn from a study of shared clonotypes between healthy human individuals. Whole-study findings and limits: Some naive CD4 clonotypes, around 4.7%, turned up in common across several donors.

Trimming pared 6 bases from V and 7 bases from J, leaving 18 bases between. Per the germline V gene, CDR1 is MNHNY and CDR2 is SVGAGI (reference sequence). The CDR3 is made up of 15 amino acids. What was sequenced was naive CD8+ T cells sorted from blood. The sequence came from a man between 18 and 29 years old in good health. V usage is TRBV6-6 and J usage is TRBJ1-4; tentatively, D is TRBD1 (6 bases). CDR3 amino acids: CASSHTGQEFEKLFF. In DNA form, the CDR3 reads TGTGCCAGCAGCCACACAGGGCAAGAGTTTGAAAAACTGTTTTTT.